These T cell receptor beta chains were read from a single sample in a study of cytomegalovirus exposure and HLA in healthy donors. Using immunoSEQ multiplex PCR, the repertoire was profiled, and TCRdb retains in-frame clones only, with some absent. Here the sample table reports about 200,000 clones. Input material: PBMCs. The receptors originated from a girl aged 2 to 9 in good health and CMV-seropositive. Both conserved end residues are part of each CDR3. A D gene is named only where the DNA matches it firmly.

V gene	J gene	D gene	CDR3 protein	CDR3 DNA
TRBV7-9	TRBJ1-2	NA	CASSPREGNYGYTF	TGTGCCAGCAGCCCCCGGGAGGGAAACTATGGCTACACCTTC
TRBV10-3	TRBJ2-7	NA	CAISGAEREQYF	TGTGCCATCAGTGGGGCCGAAAGGGAGCAGTACTTC
TRBV2	TRBJ2-1	TRBD2	CARESGASGRSSSYNEQFF	TGTGCCAGGGAGAGCGGGGCTAGCGGGAGGAGTAGCTCCTACAATGAGCAGTTCTTC
TRBV4-1	TRBJ2-3	NA	CASSQEGQDTDTQYF	TGCGCCAGCAGCCAAGAGGGACAAGACACAGATACGCAGTATTTT
TRBV6-1	TRBJ1-1	NA	CASSYGNLEAFF	TGTGCCAGCAGCTACGGGAACCTTGAAGCTTTCTTT
TRBV9	TRBJ2-2	TRBD1	CASSVPAHRDSNTGELFF	TGTGCCAGCAGCGTACCCGCCCACCGGGACAGCAACACCGGGGAGCTGTTTTTT
TRBV18	TRBJ2-5	NA	CASSPPRETQYF	TGTGCCAGCTCACCACCGAGGGAGACCCAGTACTTC
TRBV28	TRBJ2-1	NA	CASRNRAIYNEQFF	TGTGCCAGCAGGAACAGGGCGATCTACAATGAGCAGTTCTTC
TRBV2	TRBJ1-5	NA	CASSERGYSNQPQHF	TGTGCCAGCAGTGAAAGGGGCTATAGCAATCAGCCCCAGCATTTT
TRBV6-5	TRBJ2-2	NA	CASSYFLAGELFF	TGTGCCAGCAGTTACTTTCTAGCCGGGGAGCTGTTTTTT
TRBV18	TRBJ2-3	TRBD2	CASSPPGGFADTQYF	TGTGCCAGCTCACCCCCGGGGGGTTTTGCAGATACGCAGTATTTT
TRBV7-2	TRBJ2-2	TRBD1	CASSFRQGPTGELFF	TGTGCCAGCAGCTTTAGACAGGGGCCCACCGGGGAGCTGTTTTTT
TRBV30	TRBJ1-1	NA	CAWDRERMNTEAFF	TGTGCCTGGGACAGAGAACGCATGAACACTGAAGCTTTCTTT
TRBV7-9	TRBJ1-1	TRBD1	CASSLNLIRQGLNTEAFF	TGTGCCAGCAGCTTAAATCTTATTCGACAGGGCTTGAACACTGAAGCTTTCTTT
TRBV2	TRBJ1-5	NA	CASSENRSNQPQHF	TGTGCCAGCAGTGAAAACAGGTCCAATCAGCCCCAGCATTTT
TRBV28	TRBJ2-6	TRBD1	CASSSSGQGKSGANVLTF	TGTGCCAGCAGCTCTTCTGGACAGGGGAAATCTGGGGCCAACGTCCTGACTTTC
TRBV28	TRBJ1-5	TRBD1	CASSGGTGRNQPQHF	TGTGCCAGCAGTGGGGGGACAGGGCGCAATCAGCCCCAGCATTTT
TRBV2	TRBJ1-1	NA	CASSRPPGRGNTEAFF	TGTGCCAGCAGTCGGCCCCCCGGCAGGGGAAACACTGAAGCTTTCTTT
TRBV19	TRBJ2-2	TRBD2	CASSKASGLNTGELFF	TGTGCCAGTAGTAAGGCTAGCGGCCTGAACACCGGGGAGCTGTTTTTT
TRBV30	TRBJ2-1	TRBD2	CAWSPSGWRELIEQFF	TGTGCCTGGAGCCCCAGCGGATGGCGGGAGCTTATTGAGCAGTTCTTC
TRBV4-1	TRBJ1-3	TRBD1	CASSLGQSGNTIYF	TGCGCCAGCAGCCTGGGACAGTCTGGAAACACCATATATTTT
TRBV18	TRBJ2-7	TRBD1	CASSRPGQGSYEQYF	TGTGCCAGCTCACGACCTGGACAGGGATCCTACGAGCAGTACTTC
TRBV27	TRBJ2-2	NA	CASSLFAGDFTGELFF	TGTGCCAGCAGTTTATTCGCAGGGGATTTCACCGGGGAGCTGTTTTTT
TRBV28	TRBJ2-3	NA	CASSLRGRGTDTQYF	TGTGCCAGCAGTCTCAGGGGAAGGGGCACAGATACGCAGTATTTT
TRBV2	TRBJ2-7	TRBD2	CASSPGLAGREQYF	TGTGCCAGCAGTCCGGGACTAGCGGGAAGGGAGCAGTACTTC